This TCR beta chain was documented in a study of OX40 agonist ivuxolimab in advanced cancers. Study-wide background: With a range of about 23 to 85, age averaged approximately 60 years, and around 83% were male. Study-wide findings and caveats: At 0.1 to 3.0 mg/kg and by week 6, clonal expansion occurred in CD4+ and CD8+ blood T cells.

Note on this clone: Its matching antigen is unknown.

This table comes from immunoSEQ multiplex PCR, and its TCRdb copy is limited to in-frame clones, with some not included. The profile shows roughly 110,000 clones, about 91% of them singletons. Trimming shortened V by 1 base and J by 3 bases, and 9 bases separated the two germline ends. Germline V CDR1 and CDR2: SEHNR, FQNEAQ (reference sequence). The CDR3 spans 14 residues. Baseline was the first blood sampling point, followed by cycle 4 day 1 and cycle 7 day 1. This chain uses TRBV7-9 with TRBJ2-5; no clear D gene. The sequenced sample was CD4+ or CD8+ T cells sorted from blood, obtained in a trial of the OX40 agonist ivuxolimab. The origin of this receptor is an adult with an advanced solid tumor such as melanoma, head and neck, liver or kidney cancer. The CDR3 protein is CASSLGWSEETQYF. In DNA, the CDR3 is TGTGCCAGCAGCTTAGGATGGTCAGAAGAGACCCAGTACTTC.